This T cell receptor beta chain was identified during a study of beta chain features in type 1 diabetes. Study observations and caveats: Shorter TCRB CDR3s, moderately but significantly so, were found in Type 1 diabetes patients in all four CD4+ subsets. In cDNA sequencing, cells with high TCR expression could be over-represented. Naive, central memory and Treg TCRB repertoires seemed to resemble each other more closely in patients than they did in healthy donors.

Sequencing targeted expressed TCRB transcripts, as all isolated RNA had been reverse transcribed. The method was immunoSEQ multiplex PCR; TCRdb's version includes in-frame clones alone and lacks a portion of them. The repertoire holds around 15,000 clones, with 69% as singletons. Comments on this clone: Its cognate antigen is unknown.

The CDR3 consists of 14 residues. The V and J ends lost 2 bases and 6 bases respectively, with 16 bases between them. The germline gives CDR1 GTSNPN, CDR2 SVGIG (reference sequence). This receptor was identified in a man aged 25 to 45 with type 1 diabetes. Sequenced input: Tregs from blood. The chain joins TRBV30 to TRBJ1-1; D uncertain. The CDR3 DNA reads TGTGCCTGGAGTTTCGGGGTGGAGTGGGCTGAAGCTTTCTTT. Translating gives CAWSFGVEWAEAFF.